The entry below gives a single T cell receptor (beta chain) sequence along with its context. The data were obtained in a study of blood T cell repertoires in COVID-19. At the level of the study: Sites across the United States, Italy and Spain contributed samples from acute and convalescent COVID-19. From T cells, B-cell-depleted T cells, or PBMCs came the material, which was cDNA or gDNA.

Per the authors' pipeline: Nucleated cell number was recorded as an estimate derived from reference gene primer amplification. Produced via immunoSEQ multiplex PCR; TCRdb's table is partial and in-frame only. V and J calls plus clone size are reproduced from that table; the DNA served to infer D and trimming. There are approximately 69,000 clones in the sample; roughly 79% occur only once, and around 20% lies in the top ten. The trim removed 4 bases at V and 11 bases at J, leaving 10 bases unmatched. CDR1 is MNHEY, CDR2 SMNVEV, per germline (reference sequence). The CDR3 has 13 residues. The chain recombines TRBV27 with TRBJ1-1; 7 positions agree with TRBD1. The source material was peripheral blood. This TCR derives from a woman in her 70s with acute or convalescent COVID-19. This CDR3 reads CASSSNYRGRAFF. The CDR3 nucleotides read TGTGCCAGCAGTTCCAATTACAGGGGTAGGGCTTTCTTT.